The 7 T cell receptor beta chains presented below share a single source sample, sequenced in a study of blood T cell repertoires in COVID-19. The data were produced by immunoSEQ multiplex PCR, yet TCRdb's version contains in-frame clones alone and is incomplete. The repertoire holds about 300,000 clones, nearly 90% seen once, with around 5.9% in the top ten. The sample was PBMCs or T cells enriched from blood (not recorded which). Receptor source: a woman in her twenties or thirties who had recovered from COVID-19.

Comments on this clone: An end of the junction differs from the germline gene, which may be a read error. The chain uses TRBV10-3 and TRBJ1-1, with no clear D. CDR3 length: 13 amino acids. The germline V gene encodes CDR1 ENHRY and CDR2 SYGVKD. The CDR3 loop is CAITEGGNTEAFF. The CDR3 coding sequence is TGTGCCATCACTGAGGGAGGGAATACTGAAGCTTTCTTT.

This clone appeared a few times. The rearrangement links TRBV6-2 or TRBV6-3 to TRBJ1-1; D call uncertain. CDR1 is MNHEY and CDR2 is SVGEGT in the germline V gene. The CDR3 is made up of 12 amino acids. The V end lost 5 bases, the J end lost 3 bases, and 7 bases lay between the germline ends. CDR3: CASSEEYTEAFF. Here the CDR3 DNA reads TGTGCCAGCAGTGAGGAGTACACTGAAGCTTTCTTT.

This clone was detected once. The chain employs TRBV4-2 and TRBJ2-6, with TRBD1 matching 7 bases. The junction had 11 bases not matched to a gene; V was cut back by 0 bases and J by 0 bases. CDR3 length: 20 amino acids. The germline CDR1 and CDR2 sequences are LGHNA and YNFKEQ. As DNA, the CDR3 is TGTGCCAGCAGCCAAGAGGGGGAAAGGGGGCCCTACTCTGGGGCCAACGTCCTGACTTTC. It encodes CASSQEGERGPYSGANVLTF.

This chain links TRBV7-2 with TRBJ1-6; 7 nucleotides agree with TRBD1. This CDR3 is 16 amino acids long. CDR1 is SGHTA and CDR2 is FQGNSA in the germline V gene. V lost 4 bases to trimming and J lost 8 bases; unmatched junction nucleotides: 11. The CDR3 nucleotides are TGTGCCAGCAGCTCGCTACGAGACAGGGTTGATTCACCCCTCCACTTT. It is translated as CASSSLRDRVDSPLHF.

This clone was seen just once. The chain is built from TRBV28 and TRBJ1-3; D is possibly TRBD1 (5 bases). The CDR3 spans 14 residues. The V gene's germline CDR1 is MDHEN and CDR2 SYDVKM. V lost 5 bases, J lost 1 base, and 9 bases lay in between. The CDR3 nucleotides are TGTGCCAGCAGTGGACGGGGGTCTGGAAACACCATATATTTT. This encodes CASSGRGSGNTIYF.

This clone was observed once. The chain links TRBV19 to TRBJ1-1; 9 bases are a match to TRBD1. The CDR3 length is 16 residues. V trimming: 6 bases; J trimming: 0 bases; junction bases outside the gene matches: 8. Germline CDR1 and CDR2: LNHDA and SQIVND (reference sequence). The DNA for the CDR3 is TGTGCCAGTAGCAAAACAGGGGGCAGTGTGAACACTGAAGCTTTCTTT. Its protein product is CASSKTGGSVNTEAFF.

V and J are TRBV7-2 and TRBJ1-2; D not resolved. The CDR3 is 14 amino acids. The V gene's germline CDR1 is SGHTA and CDR2 FQGNSA. Trimming left V 3 bases short and J 1 base short, with 9 bases between. The CDR3 bases are TGTGCCAGCAGCTTTGGGCTGCTTAACTATGGCTACACCTTC. Translation: CASSFGLLNYGYTF.